A selection of T cell receptor beta chains follows, all from one sample in a study of T cells after yellow fever vaccination. TCRdb reprocessed the 5' RACE reads via MiXCR and lists one record per CDR3 protein. The sample lists about 400,000 distinct CDR3 sequences, under 7.5% seen once, with approximately 16% in the top ten. The sample was PBMCs, taken 5 days after the yellow fever booster vaccination. These receptors all stem from a young man who received the YFV17D yellow fever vaccine. Both conserved end residues are part of each CDR3. The D gene is left open where the match is weak. Not all rows give a size; the values are once, few, many and, for expanded clones, a class.

D: .; size: many; V: TRBV20-1; J: TRBJ1-6; length: 12; CDR3: CSASGKFLSLHF; DNA: TGCAGTGCTAGCGGGAAGTTTCTATCCCTCCACTTT
D: .; size: many; V: TRBV10-1; J: TRBJ2-1; length: 14; CDR3: CAPVEGLSYNEQFF; DNA: TGCGCCCCTGTTGAGGGCCTCTCCTACAATGAGCAGTTCTTC
D: TRBD2; size: few; V: TRBV11-2; J: TRBJ2-3; length: 18; CDR3: CASSLGLAGITSTDTQYF; DNA: TGTGCCAGCAGCTTAGGACTAGCGGGGATTACTAGCACAGATACGCAGTATTTT
D: .; size: many; V: TRBV5-1; J: TRBJ2-2; length: 14; CDR3: CASSPGRITGELFF; DNA: TGCGCCAGCAGCCCGGGACGGATCACCGGGGAGCTGTTTTTT
D: TRBD2; size: many; V: TRBV12-3/TRBV12-4; J: TRBJ2-5; length: 14; CDR3: CASSRAGGSGTQYF; DNA: TGTGCCAGCAGCCGAGCGGGAGGGAGTGGGACCCAGTACTTC
D: TRBD2; size: few; V: TRBV18; J: TRBJ2-3; length: 17; CDR3: CASSPYQLAAAGDTQYF; DNA: TGTGCCAGCTCACCATACCAACTAGCGGCCGCTGGAGATACGCAGTATTTT
D: .; size: many; V: TRBV7-3; J: TRBJ2-2; length: 13; CDR3: CASSVGDTGELFF; DNA: TGTGCCAGCAGCGTGGGTGACACCGGGGAGCTGTTTTTT
D: TRBD1; size: few; V: TRBV7-2; J: TRBJ2-2; length: 15; CDR3: CASSLDRGSAGELFF; DNA: TGTGCCAGCAGCTTGGACAGGGGAAGTGCCGGGGAGCTGTTTTTT
D: .; size: .; V: TRBV7-2; J: TRBJ2-6; length: 16; CDR3: CASSLEPVSGANVLTF; DNA: TGTGCCAGCAGCTTAGAACCGGTCTCTGGGGCCAACGTCCTGACTTTC
D: TRBD1; size: .; V: TRBV5-1; J: TRBJ2-5; length: 14; CDR3: CASRPDRGRETQYF; DNA: TGCGCCAGCAGACCTGACAGGGGTCGAGAGACCCAGTACTTC
D: TRBD1; size: many; V: TRBV7-2; J: TRBJ2-7; length: 16; CDR3: CASSLAHRGLGLEQYF; DNA: TGTGCCAGCAGCTTAGCCCACAGGGGGCTCGGCCTGGAGCAGTACTTC
D: .; size: many; V: TRBV12-3/TRBV12-4; J: TRBJ1-2; length: 15; CDR3: CASSLESTANYGYTF; DNA: TGTGCCAGCAGTTTAGAATCAACCGCTAACTATGGCTACACCTTC
D: .; size: .; V: TRBV19; J: TRBJ2-1; length: 15; CDR3: CASSMREPPYNEQFF; DNA: TGTGCCAGTAGTATGAGGGAGCCTCCCTACAATGAGCAGTTCTTC
D: .; size: .; V: TRBV28; J: TRBJ2-7; length: 15; CDR3: CASSFGPGRDLEQYF; DNA: TGTGCCAGCAGTTTCGGCCCAGGCCGGGATCTCGAGCAGTACTTC
D: .; size: .; V: TRBV27; J: TRBJ2-2; length: 15; CDR3: CASSLRSGDTGELFF; DNA: TGTGCCAGCAGTTTACGGTCGGGGGACACCGGGGAGCTGTTTTTT
D: TRBD2; size: .; V: TRBV15; J: TRBJ2-1; length: 20; CDR3: CATSRDRALGGGSYYNEQFF; DNA: TGTGCCACCAGCAGAGATAGAGCCTTAGGCGGGGGGAGTTACTACAATGAGCAGTTCTTC
D: TRBD2; size: .; V: TRBV20-1; J: TRBJ2-3; length: 18; CDR3: CSARDFLTSGGHTDTQYF; DNA: TGCAGTGCTAGAGATTTTTTGACTAGCGGGGGTCACACAGATACGCAGTATTTT
D: .; size: many; V: TRBV7-9; J: TRBJ2-1; length: 11; CDR3: CASSLFDEQFF; DNA: TGTGCCAGCAGCTTATTTGATGAGCAGTTCTTC
D: .; size: many; V: TRBV27; J: TRBJ2-7; length: 12; CDR3: CASGPSSYEQYF; DNA: TGTGCCAGCGGCCCGTCGTCCTACGAGCAGTACTTC
D: .; size: many; V: TRBV7-6; J: TRBJ2-5; length: 14; CDR3: CASSFSGVGETQYF; DNA: TGTGCCAGCAGCTTTTCAGGAGTAGGAGAGACCCAGTACTTC
D: .; size: .; V: TRBV12-3/TRBV12-4; J: TRBJ2-1; length: 11; CDR3: CATKSRHEQFF; DNA: TGTGCCACCAAGTCCCGACATGAGCAGTTCTTC
D: TRBD1; size: .; V: TRBV10-3; J: TRBJ1-2; length: 12; CDR3: CAISRQGYGYTF; DNA: TGTGCCATCAGCCGACAGGGCTATGGCTACACCTTC
D: TRBD2; size: many; V: TRBV7-2; J: TRBJ2-1; length: 14; CDR3: CASSLIAGGPGQFF; DNA: TGTGCCAGCAGTCTCATAGCGGGAGGGCCGGGGCAGTTCTTC